This T cell receptor (beta chain) was captured in a study of T cell responses to AZD1222 COVID-19 vaccine. Assay used: immunoSEQ multiplex PCR; TCRdb lists only in-frame clones, some missing. The table includes 150,000 to 200,000 clones, around 87% detected once. The study's findings and limits: Researchers took repertoire samples only after the peak T cell response had come.

As concerns this clone: Its antigen is as yet unknown.

Germline V gene sequence: CDR1 DFQATT, CDR2 SNEGSKA (reference sequence). V was pared by 3 bases and J by 3 bases, with 12 bases between. The CDR3 extends over 13 amino acids. Source: peripheral blood, taken on day 0 of MenACWY control vaccination. The J gene is TRBJ2-7, the V gene TRBV20-1, with a possible D match to TRBD2 (6 bases). The sequence was obtained from an adult in good health. Here the CDR3 reads CSASRLVGYEQYF. The DNA for the CDR3 is TGCAGTGCTAGTCGACTAGTGGGCTACGAGCAGTACTTC.